A selection of T cell receptor beta chains follows, all from one sample in a study of blood T cell repertoires in COVID-19. Clones were sequenced by immunoSEQ multiplex PCR, and TCRdb holds only the in-frame ones, with some missing. Of approximately 100,000 clones in the sample, about two thirds were seen once. The sequencing input was peripheral blood. The receptors come from a human donor with acute or convalescent COVID-19. The donor label of this sample is uncertain. Each CDR3 is given with its conserved first and last residue. Fields, in order: D gene, J gene, V gene, clone size, CDR3 protein, CDR3 DNA. The D gene is left open where the match is weak. The size field is filled for only some rows; it gives once, few, many or a size class.

TRBD1	TRBJ1-5	TRBV6-6	.	CASTNGQGGQPQHF	TGTGCCAGCACAAACGGACAGGGCGGCCAGCCCCAGCATTTT
TRBD1	TRBJ1-2	TRBV6-5	.	CASRQDRAPGGYTF	TGTGCCAGCAGGCAGGACAGGGCACCCGGGGGCTACACCTTC
TRBD1	TRBJ1-4	TRBV18	.	CASSRDRDNEKLFF	TGTGCCAGCTCACGCGACAGGGATAATGAAAAACTGTTTTTT
.	TRBJ1-2	TRBV6-6	.	CASGWDTFYGYTF	TGTGCCAGCGGCTGGGACACCTTCTATGGCTACACCTTC
TRBD1	TRBJ2-2	TRBV6-6	.	CASSNPGQGDTGELFF	TGTGCCAGCAGCAACCCGGGACAGGGTGACACCGGGGAGCTGTTTTTT
.	TRBJ2-3	TRBV19	.	CATKATSTDTQYF	TGTGCCACTAAAGCAACTAGCACAGATACGCAGTATTTT
.	TRBJ1-3	TRBV5-1	.	CASSFGQFHSGNTIYF	TGCGCCAGCAGCTTCGGACAGTTCCACTCTGGAAACACCATATATTTT
TRBD2	TRBJ2-2	TRBV7-9	.	CASSYGVAGDTGELFF	TGTGCCAGCAGCTACGGGGTAGCGGGGGACACCGGGGAGCTGTTTTTT
.	TRBJ1-1	TRBV27	.	CASKGEGVVNTEAFF	TGTGCCAGCAAGGGGGAGGGAGTCGTGAACACTGAAGCTTTCTTT
.	TRBJ1-3	TRBV9	.	CASSVESGNTIYF	TGTGCCAGCAGCGTAGAGAGTGGAAACACCATATATTTT
TRBD1	TRBJ1-2	TRBV30	.	CAWSLRQGGYTF	TGTGCCTGGAGTCTTCGACAGGGCGGCTACACCTTC
.	TRBJ2-3	TRBV4-1	.	CASSQVQAGGVDTQYF	TGCGCCAGCAGCCAAGTCCAGGCAGGTGGTGTAGATACGCAGTATTTT
TRBD1	TRBJ1-5	TRBV5-5	many	CASSATGVNNQPQHF	TGTGCCAGCAGCGCGACAGGGGTTAACAATCAGCCCCAGCATTTT
.	TRBJ2-7	TRBV7-2	.	CASSQTGKQYF	TGTGCCAGCAGCCAAACGGGGAAGCAGTACTTC
TRBD1	TRBJ2-3	TRBV30	.	CAWSRGPGDTQYF	TGTGCCTGGTCCAGGGGGCCGGGGGATACGCAGTATTTT
.	TRBJ1-2	TRBV18	.	CASSPTRGDGYTF	TGTGCCAGCTCACCAACCAGGGGAGACGGCTACACCTTC
.	TRBJ1-1	TRBV20-1	.	CSASLYPGGNTEAFF	TGCAGTGCTAGTCTATATCCGGGGGGGAACACTGAAGCTTTCTTT
TRBD1	TRBJ2-1	TRBV28	few	CASGGRGLIRSYNEQFF	TGTGCCAGCGGGGGCAGGGGGCTAATTCGCTCCTACAATGAGCAGTTCTTC
TRBD2	TRBJ2-7	TRBV7-2	.	CASSPTSGGSYEQYF	TGTGCCAGCAGCCCAACTAGCGGGGGCAGCTACGAGCAGTACTTC
.	TRBJ2-3	TRBV11-2	.	CASSFAGRPDTQYF	TGTGCCAGCAGCTTTGCAGGGCGCCCAGATACGCAGTATTTT
TRBD1	TRBJ1-4	TRBV7-6	.	CASSFGIWTGAENEKLFF	TGTGCCAGCAGCTTTGGAATCTGGACAGGGGCGGAAAATGAAAAACTGTTTTTT
TRBD2	TRBJ2-3	TRBV20-1	.	CSLAGTDTQYF	TGCAGCCTAGCGGGGACGGATACGCAGTATTTT
.	TRBJ1-4	TRBV20-1	.	CSASQGFREKLFF	TGCAGTGCTAGTCAGGGTTTCCGAGAAAAACTGTTTTTT
.	TRBJ1-5	TRBV4-1	many	CASSREGGNQPQHF	TGCGCCAGCAGCAGGGAGGGAGGCAATCAGCCCCAGCATTTT
TRBD2	TRBJ2-3	TRBV18	.	CASSPLGVAGGSTDTQYF	TGTGCCAGCTCACCCCTAGGAGTTGCGGGGGGTAGTACAGATACGCAGTATTTT
TRBD1	TRBJ1-6	TRBV10-3	few	CAISEGQGANSPLHF	TGTGCCATCAGTGAAGGCCAGGGGGCGAATTCACCCCTCCACTTT
TRBD1	TRBJ1-1	TRBV9	.	CASSVDSGTAEAFF	TGTGCCAGCAGCGTAGATTCGGGGACAGCTGAAGCTTTCTTT
.	TRBJ1-1	TRBV20-1	.	CSATSTEAAFF	TGCAGTGCCACCTCTACCGAGGCGGCTTTCTTT
.	TRBJ1-2	TRBV6-5	.	CASSYSGRVNYGYTF	TGTGCCAGCAGTTACTCAGGCAGGGTGAACTATGGCTACACCTTC
TRBD1	TRBJ1-2	TRBV24-1	few	CATSDSTGNYGYTF	TGTGCCACCAGTGATTCGACAGGGAACTATGGCTACACCTTC
TRBD1	TRBJ2-1	TRBV19	.	CASSRDRGDEQFF	TGTGCCAGTAGCAGGGACAGGGGGGATGAGCAGTTCTTC
.	TRBJ1-1	TRBV6-5	.	CASSYSRAAGNTEAFF	TGTGCCAGCAGTTACTCGAGAGCGGCAGGAAACACTGAAGCTTTCTTT
.	TRBJ1-5	TRBV6-5	.	CASSYNPAGDQPQHF	TGTGCCAGCAGTTACAATCCGGCAGGGGATCAGCCCCAGCATTTT
TRBD1	TRBJ2-2	TRBV19	.	CASLRRQGNIGELFF	TGTGCCAGCCTCCGCAGACAGGGGAACATCGGGGAGCTGTTTTTT
.	TRBJ1-2	TRBV2	few	CASRALPRRGAGYGYTF	TGTGCCAGCAGGGCGCTCCCGCGCCGGGGGGCTGGCTATGGCTACACCTTC
.	TRBJ1-1	TRBV3-1/TRBV3-2	.	CASYPGHGNTEAFF	TGTGCCAGCTATCCGGGACATGGGAACACTGAAGCTTTCTTT
.	TRBJ1-5	TRBV10-2	.	CASRPGQYQPQHF	TGCGCCAGCAGACCCGGACAGTATCAGCCCCAGCATTTT
.	TRBJ2-5	TRBV11-2	many	CASRPDMQETQYF	TGTGCCAGCAGACCGGACATGCAAGAGACCCAGTACTTC
.	TRBJ1-6	TRBV5-1	.	CASSALDRVQGPLHF	TGCGCCAGCAGCGCCCTGGACAGAGTTCAGGGGCCCCTCCACTTT
.	TRBJ2-5	TRBV6-5	.	CASTAGNQETQYF	TGTGCCAGCACCGCCGGGAATCAAGAGACCCAGTACTTC
.	TRBJ2-3	TRBV24-1	once	CATSDLGSGSGFTDTQYF	TGTGCCACCAGTGATTTAGGATCGGGGTCGGGATTCACAGATACGCAGTATTTT
.	TRBJ1-6	TRBV2	few	CASTPPEGRNSPLHF	TGTGCCAGCACGCCTCCTGAGGGTCGCAATTCACCCCTCCACTTT
TRBD1	TRBJ2-1	TRBV3-1/TRBV3-2	.	CASSQETGNYNEQFF	TGTGCCAGCAGCCAAGAGACAGGGAACTACAATGAGCAGTTCTTC
TRBD2	TRBJ2-4	TRBV13	.	CASSHGLAGGKNIQYF	TGTGCCAGCAGCCATGGACTAGCGGGGGGGAAAAACATTCAGTACTTC
.	TRBJ2-1	TRBV6-2/TRBV6-3	.	CASSYPHNEQFF	TGTGCCAGCAGTTACCCCCATAATGAGCAGTTCTTC
.	TRBJ2-3	TRBV6-5	.	CASSYSPGARMQYF	TGTGCCAGCAGTTACTCCCCAGGGGCACGGATGCAGTATTTT